A single sample gave rise to the 5 T cell receptor beta chains below, sequenced in a study of metastatic and nonmetastatic thyroid tumors. No treatment had been given to any patient before thyroid surgery. TCRdb recomputed clones from the PCR reads via MiXCR. There are under 50,000 clones in the sample; under 20% occur only once, and roughly an eighth lies in the top ten. The sequencing input was tumor tissue. The receptors were gathered from a female donor with papillary thyroid cancer or a benign thyroid nodule (not recorded which). Some clones in this sample may be carry-over from other donors' samples.

Ten or more counts support this clone. The rearrangement links TRBV20-1 to TRBJ2-7; perhaps TRBD2 as D (6 bases). V was cut by 2 bases and J by 0 bases, with 14 bases left in between. The length of the CDR3 is 15 residues. Germline V gene lookup returns CDR1 DFQATT and CDR2 SNEGSKA (reference sequence). The CDR3 spells CSARTLGGPSYEQYF. The CDR3, as DNA: TGCAGTGCTAGAACCCTCGGGGGTCCCTCCTACGAGCAGTACTTC.

The rearrangement links TRBV5-1 to TRBJ2-1; tentatively, D is TRBD1 (5 bases). The CDR3 consists of 13 residues. CDR1 and CDR2 from the germline V gene are SGHRS and YFSETQ. The CDR3 loop is CPPPGHPDNEQFF. The CDR3 bases are TGCCCCCCCCCTGGACACCCGGACAATGAGCAGTTCTTC.

V is TRBV5-6 and J is TRBJ1-4; no clear D. Deletions cut 0 bases from V and 8 bases from J, with 8 bases between. The CDR3 loop spans 13 amino acids. CDR1 and CDR2 from the germline V gene are SGHDT and YYEEEE. The CDR3 DNA reads TGTGCCAGCAGCTTGGCTTCTGGGGAAAAACTGTTTTTT. It is translated as CASSLASGEKLFF.

This clone was recorded only once. The chain combines TRBV9 with TRBJ2-7; D may be TRBD2 (5 bases). The CDR3 loop spans 17 amino acids. Germline-derived CDR1 and CDR2 are SGDLS and YYNGEE. The V end was cut by 3 bases, the J end by 4 bases, with 23 bases between. The CDR3 sequence: CASSAPRVSGYEYEQYF. CDR3 DNA: TGTGCCAGCAGCGCTCCCCGTGTTTCGGGGTATGAGTACGAGCAGTACTTC.

This clone was recorded many times. This rearrangement joins TRBV6-1 to TRBJ1-1; TRBD1 might be the D (5 bases). Germline V gene data show CDR1 as MNHNS and CDR2 as SASEGT. CDR3 length: 12 residues. The germline V and J ends were trimmed by 6 bases and 4 bases, with 9 bases remaining between them. The CDR3 reads CASSREGTEAFF. The CDR3 DNA reads as TGTGCCAGCAGCAGGGAAGGCACTGAAGCTTTCTTT.